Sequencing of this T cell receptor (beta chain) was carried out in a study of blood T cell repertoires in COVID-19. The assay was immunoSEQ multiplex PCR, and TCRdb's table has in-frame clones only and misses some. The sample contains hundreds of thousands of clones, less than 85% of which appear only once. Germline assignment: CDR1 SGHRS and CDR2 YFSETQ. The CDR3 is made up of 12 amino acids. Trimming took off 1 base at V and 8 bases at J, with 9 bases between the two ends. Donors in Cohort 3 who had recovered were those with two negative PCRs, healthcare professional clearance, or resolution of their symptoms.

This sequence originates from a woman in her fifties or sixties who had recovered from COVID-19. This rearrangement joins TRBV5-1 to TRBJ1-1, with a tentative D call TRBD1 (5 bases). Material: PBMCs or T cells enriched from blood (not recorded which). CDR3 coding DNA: TGCGCCAGCAGCTTGTGGGCAGGGGAAGCTTTCTTT. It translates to CASSLWAGEAFF.